The 12 T cell receptor beta chains in this list originate from one sample, sequenced in a study of blood T cells in healthy people across ages. Primers used in a second PCR of about 7 to 12 cycles were a sample-barcoded 5' primer and a J-beta primer mix. Via MiXCR, TCRdb re-called the 5' RACE reads, giving one row per CDR3 protein. The data hold over 950,000 distinct CDR3 sequences, with about 53% observed a single time. Sequenced material: blood. These receptors were collected from a woman between 55 and 75 years old in good health.

The chain recombines TRBV29-1 with TRBJ1-2; 11 bases match TRBD1. Germline V gene sequence: CDR1 SQVTM, CDR2 ANQGSEA. The CDR3 consists of 13 residues. The V and J ends lost 7 bases and 7 bases, in that order; junction bases with no gene match: 8. The CDR3 here is CSAPGTGGLGYTF. CDR3 coding DNA: TGCAGCGCACCTGGGACAGGGGGGCTTGGCTACACCTTC.

The rearrangement joins TRBV29-1 to TRBJ1-5; 11 positions match TRBD1. The CDR3 runs to 13 residues. Trimming at V came to 7 bases and at J to 5 bases, leaving 4 bases not matched to a gene. CDR1 is SQVTM, CDR2 ANQGSEA, per germline. CDR3 amino acids: CSGGQGEDQPQHF. For the CDR3, the DNA is TGCAGCGGGGGACAGGGGGAAGATCAGCCCCAGCATTTT.

The gene calls are TRBV20-1 and TRBJ2-7, with 7 bases that match TRBD2. Germline assignment: CDR1 DFQATT and CDR2 SNEGSKA (reference sequence). The V and J ends lost 0 bases and 3 bases, in that order; junction bases with no gene match: 8. This CDR3 spans 15 amino acids. The CDR3 here is CSARDLAGDFYEQYF. The CDR3 bases are TGCAGTGCTAGAGATCTGGCGGGAGACTTCTACGAGCAGTACTTC.

This clonotype was counted once. This rearrangement joins TRBV6-1 to TRBJ2-7; unclear D gene. V lost 2 bases to trimming and J lost 2 bases, with 16 bases between them. This CDR3 comprises 16 residues. The germline V gene has CDR1 MNHNS and CDR2 SASEGT. The CDR3 region has the DNA TGTGCCAGCAGTGAAAGGCAGGAAAGCATCGCCTACGAGCAGTACTTC. It codes for CASSERQESIAYEQYF.

The chain employs TRBV20-1 and TRBJ2-1; 7 bases map to TRBD2. J lost 5 bases, V lost 6 bases, and 10 bases had no gene match. The CDR3 covers 14 residues. The germline gives CDR1 DFQATT, CDR2 SNEGSKA (reference sequence). CDR3 in DNA: TGCAGTGCCATAAGCGGGGATGGGCACAATGAGCAGTTCTTC. As protein: CSAISGDGHNEQFF.

The V gene is TRBV28, the J gene TRBJ2-4; D gene unclear. Germline V gene sequence: CDR1 MDHEN, CDR2 SYDVKM. The CDR3 runs 13 residues. Trimming took 9 bases from V and 0 from J, leaving 9 bases between them. The CDR3 bases are TGTGCCAGTTCACTAATAGCCAAAAACATTCAGTACTTC. Encoded protein: CASSLIAKNIQYF. The variable domain in full, with the rest retrieved from reference TRBV28 and TRBJ2-4, is DVKVTQSSRYLVKRTGEKVFLECVQDMDHENMFWYRQDPGLGLRLIYFSYDVKMKEKGDIPEGYSVSREKKERFSLILESASTNQTSMYLCASSLIAKNIQYFGAGTRLSVL.

This chain links TRBV12-3 or TRBV12-4 with TRBJ2-5; D gene ambiguous. The J call is doubtful: the DNA matches TRBJ2-7 better. CDR3 length equals 13 residues. The CDR3 is CASSSGWDNEQYF. CDR3 bases: TGTGCCAGCAGTTCCGGTTGGGATAACGAGCAGTACTTC.

V gene TRBV20-1 combines with J gene TRBJ2-1; 7 nucleotides match TRBD1. Losses at the gene ends were 2 bases for V and 4 bases for J; bases not matched to a gene: 11. Looked up from germline, CDR1 is DFQATT and CDR2 is SNEGSKA (reference sequence). This CDR3 is 16 amino acids long. DNA for the CDR3: TGCAGTGCTAGAAACCGGGACAGCTATTATTACAATGAGCAGTTCTTC. The encoded protein is CSARNRDSYYYNEQFF.

This clonotype was seen more than once but under ten times. The gene calls are TRBV11-2 and TRBJ2-7, with TRBD2 matching 8 bases. J lost 5 bases, V lost 5 bases, and 14 bases had no gene match. Germline CDR1 is SGHAT and CDR2 is FQNNGV. The CDR3 sequence is 16 residues long. The chain's CDR3 is CASSPGPGLEVDEQYF. CDR3 bases: TGTGCCAGCAGCCCAGGACCGGGACTAGAGGTAGACGAGCAGTACTTC.

This chain connects TRBV5-1 to TRBJ2-2; no reliable D call. V was trimmed by 2 bases and J by 0 bases, leaving 11 bases between them. This CDR3 spans 16 amino acids. The germline gives CDR1 SGHRS, CDR2 YFSETQ. This CDR3 is CASSLRLGTNTGELFF. CDR3 nucleotide sequence: TGCGCCAGCAGCTTAAGACTGGGAACGAACACCGGGGAGCTGTTTTTT. Using reference TRBV5-1 and TRBJ2-2 for the parts outside the CDR3, the full variable domain is KAGVTQTPRYLIKTRGQQVTLSCSPISGHRSVSWYQQTPGQGLQFLFEYFSETQRNKGNFPGRFSGRQFSNSRSEMNVSTLELGDSALYLCASSLRLGTNTGELFFGEGSRLTVL.

The chain couples TRBV15 to TRBJ2-4, with TRBD1 as a possible D gene (5 bases). This CDR3 has 14 amino acids. Germline CDR1 reads LNHNV; CDR2 reads YYDKDF (reference sequence). Trimming stripped 0 bases from V and 8 bases from J, with 11 bases between. The CDR3 spells CATSRDRDSDIQYF. The CDR3 DNA reads TGTGCCACCAGCAGAGACAGGGATTCGGACATTCAGTACTTC. The full variable domain, in which reference TRBV15 and TRBJ2-4 provide the parts outside the CDR3, is DAMVIQNPRYQVTQFGKPVTLSCSQTLNHNVMYWYQQKSSQAPKLLFHYYDKDFNNEADTPDNFQSRRPNTSFCFLDIRSPGLGDTAMYLCATSRDRDSDIQYFGAGTRLSVL.

This chain connects TRBV18 to TRBJ2-1; D is possibly TRBD2 (6 bases). CDR1 is KGHSH and CDR2 is LQKENI in the germline V gene. Trimming removed 0 bases at V and 1 base at J, with 13 bases between. This CDR3 is 17 amino acids long. CDR3 region: CASSPPGRSTSYNEQFF. Written as DNA, the CDR3 is TGTGCCAGCTCACCACCGGGGAGGTCGACTTCCTACAATGAGCAGTTCTTC.